This entry lists 22 T cell receptor beta chains sequenced from one sample in a study of blood T cell repertoires in COVID-19 (dated by TCRdb to 2018 to 2021). Libraries were made using the immunoSEQ multiplex PCR assay. TCRdb holds this immuneACCESS table with in-frame rearrangements only. Some clones are missing; in checked studies, unresolved V genes explain under half, and the rest has no known cause. The sample profile shows 100,000 or so clones; around 87% of them were found once. The ten largest clones capture 15% to 20% of the sample. The specimen was peripheral blood. The receptors shown here come from a human donor in a cohort sampled during active COVID-19.

This clone was found a few times. This chain uses TRBV28 with TRBJ2-4, with 15 bases lining up with TRBD2. The V gene's germline CDR1 is MDHEN and CDR2 SYDVKM. The CDR3 extends over 19 amino acids. Unmatched junction bases numbered 6, after V lost 3 bases and J lost 0 bases. The CDR3, as DNA: TGTGCCAGCAGTTTCCCCGGACTAGCGGGAGGGCCAGCCAAAAACATTCAGTACTTC. This translates into CASSFPGLAGGPAKNIQYF. The full variable domain, completed using reference TRBV28 and TRBJ2-4, is DVKVTQSSRYLVKRTGEKVFLECVQDMDHENMFWYRQDPGLGLRLIYFSYDVKMKEKGDIPEGYSVSREKKERFSLILESASTNQTSMYLCASSFPGLAGGPAKNIQYFGAGTRLSVL.

This clone was observed many times. The chain joins TRBV2 to TRBJ2-1, with D possibly TRBD2 on 6 matching bases. V shed 5 bases and J shed 9 bases, with 20 bases lying between them. The CDR3 runs 15 residues. CDR1 SNHLY and CDR2 FYNNEI come from the germline V gene. DNA of the CDR3: TGTGCCAGCAGTCCAGCGGGTTCTGAACTTACTGAGCAGTTCTTC. Its translation: CASSPAGSELTEQFF.

The chain couples TRBV18 to TRBJ1-1; weak D call: TRBD1 (6 bases). The CDR3 has 13 amino acids. Trimming pared 7 bases from V and 3 bases from J, leaving 12 bases between. In germline, CDR1 is KGHSH, CDR2 LQKENI. The CDR3 sequence is CASFSGGDTEAFF. The CDR3 DNA sequence: TGTGCCAGCTTCTCGGGGGGCGACACTGAAGCTTTCTTT.

This clone was counted a single time. The chain is built from TRBV7-9 and TRBJ2-5; weak D call: TRBD1 (5 bases). The CDR3 consists of 15 residues. Trimming took 6 bases from V and 2 from J, leaving 16 bases between them. CDR1 and CDR2 from the germline V gene are SEHNR and FQNEAQ (reference sequence). CDR3 in amino acids: CASRTNLGAQETQYF. CDR3 DNA: TGTGCCAGCAGGACCAACCTTGGGGCACAAGAGACCCAGTACTTC.

The rearrangement joins TRBV5-6 to TRBJ2-1; TRBD1 is a possible D gene (5 bases). Germline assignment: CDR1 SGHDT and CDR2 YYEEEE. V lost 0 bases, J lost 3 bases, and 13 bases lay in between. The CDR3 is 16 amino acids. Here the CDR3 DNA reads TGTGCCAGCAGCTTGGATGGACAAAGCTTCTACAATGAGCAGTTCTTC. Its protein product is CASSLDGQSFYNEQFF.

The rearrangement joins TRBV5-4 to TRBJ2-7, with D perhaps TRBD2 (5 bases). Germline CDR1 and CDR2: SGHNT and YYREEE (reference sequence). V lost 0 bases, J lost 1 base, and 11 bases lay in between. The CDR3 totals 15 residues. As DNA, the CDR3 is TGTGCCAGCAGCTTGGCACCGGGAAATTCCTACGAGCAGTACTTC. The encoded protein is CASSLAPGNSYEQYF.

This clone was picked up a small number of times. This chain uses TRBV27 with TRBJ2-7, with unresolved D. Germline values: CDR1 MNHEY, CDR2 SMNVEV (reference sequence). The length of the CDR3 is 10 residues. V dropped 5 bases and J dropped 4 bases, with 3 bases sitting between them. The CDR3 DNA reads as TGTGCCAGCAGTACTTACGAGCAGTACTTC. This sequence encodes CASSTYEQYF.

In this sample, this clone turned up once. The rearrangement links TRBV9 to TRBJ2-5; 8 bases are a match to TRBD1. The CDR3 sequence is 16 residues long. CDR1 SGDLS and CDR2 YYNGEE come from the germline V gene. V was pared by 4 bases and J by 5 bases, with 13 bases of the junction left unmatched. CDR3 region: CASSRFEPDRVETQYF. The CDR3 region has the DNA TGTGCCAGCAGCCGATTCGAACCGGACAGGGTGGAGACCCAGTACTTC. Drawing the rest from reference TRBV9 and TRBJ2-5, the complete variable domain is DSGVTQTPKHLITATGQRVTLRCSPRSGDLSVYWYQQSLDQGLQFLIQYYNGEERAKGNILERFSAQQFPDLHSELNLSSLELGDSALYFCASSRFEPDRVETQYFGPGTRLLVL.

As DNA, the CDR3 is TGTGCCAGCAGCCAAGATGGGCCGGTGTTAGCGCTCGGGCCAACCGGGGAGCTGTTTTTT. Translating it yields CASSQDGPVLALGPTGELFF. V gene TRBV3-1 (or the pseudogene TRBV3-2) combines with J gene TRBJ2-2; perhaps TRBD2 as D (5 bases). The CDR3 covers 20 residues. V was pared by 0 bases and J by 5 bases, with 25 bases between. The germline V gene encodes CDR1 LGHDT and CDR2 YNNKEL (reference sequence).

The chain recombines TRBV13 with TRBJ2-1, with D tentatively TRBD2 (5 bases). CDR1 is PRHDT, CDR2 FYEKMQ, per germline (reference sequence). There are 17 residues in the CDR3. The V end lost 0 bases, the J end lost 4 bases, and 16 bases lay between the germline ends. Here the CDR3 reads CASSLGLVGVMYNEQFF. The CDR3 DNA follows: TGTGCCAGCAGCTTAGGCCTTGTGGGAGTGATGTACAATGAGCAGTTCTTC.

The chain is built from TRBV5-1 and TRBJ2-2; D not certain. The V gene's germline CDR1 is SGHRS and CDR2 YFSETQ. The CDR3 is made up of 12 amino acids. Trimming removed 4 bases at V and 3 bases at J, with 4 bases between. The CDR3 DNA reads as TGCGCCAGCAGCGTATACACCGGGGAGCTGTTTTTT. It codes for CASSVYTGELFF.

The chain is built from TRBV14 and TRBJ1-2, with 7 bases lining up with TRBD1. The length of the CDR3 is 14 residues. Germline CDR1 and CDR2: SGHDN and FVKESK. V trimming: 1 base; J trimming: 2 bases; junction bases outside the gene matches: 1. CDR3 in amino acids: CASSQGGQNYGYTF. The CDR3 nucleotides read TGTGCCAGCAGCCAAGGGGGACAGAACTATGGCTACACCTTC.

The chain couples TRBV7-7 to TRBJ2-1; TRBD2 aligns across 8 bases. Per germline, CDR1 SSHAT and CDR2 FNYEAQ (reference sequence). The CDR3 runs 17 residues. With V trimmed by 4 bases and J by 8 bases, 16 bases remained unmatched. The CDR3 loop reads CASSSTPAGAKVHEQFF. CDR3 sequence (DNA): TGTGCCAGCAGCTCAACACCAGCGGGAGCTAAGGTCCATGAGCAGTTCTTC.

The V gene is TRBV10-3, the J gene TRBJ2-6; D might be TRBD1 (5 bases). This CDR3 contains 20 residues. Trimming cost V 5 bases and J 0 bases, with 23 bases left between them. Germline CDR1 ENHRY, CDR2 SYGVKD. CDR3 sequence: CAISTPTESFLFSGANVLTF. CDR3 DNA: TGTGCCATCAGTACCCCGACAGAATCCTTCCTATTCTCTGGGGCCAACGTCCTGACTTTC.

V is TRBV5-1 and J is TRBJ2-3; TRBD1 agrees at 7 bases. There are 17 residues in the CDR3. Germline loops: CDR1 SGHRS, CDR2 YFSETQ. V lost 7 bases, J lost 6 bases, and 20 bases stayed unmatched. In nucleotides, the CDR3 is TGCGCCAGCCGACCTTACACGACAGGGCTTTCCGCGGATACGCAGTATTTT. Its translation: CASRPYTTGLSADTQYF.

The gene calls are TRBV6-2 or TRBV6-3 and TRBJ2-1, with 7 bases lining up with TRBD2. The CDR3 loop spans 15 amino acids. Germline V gives CDR1 MNHEY, CDR2 SVGEGT. V trimming: 6 bases; J trimming: 7 bases; junction bases outside the gene matches: 12. In DNA, the CDR3 is TGTGCCAGCAGATACCCACCCTGGGGAGGGAATGAGCAGTTCTTC. It is translated as CASRYPPWGGNEQFF.

The chain couples TRBV6-2 or TRBV6-3 to TRBJ1-1; 7 positions match TRBD1. V was clipped by 8 bases and J by 4 bases; unmatched bases: 7. Germline CDR1 and CDR2: MNHEY and SVGEGT. This CDR3 is built from 13 residues. CDR3: CASRQGEFTEAFF. The CDR3 DNA reads as TGTGCCAGCCGCCAGGGGGAATTCACTGAAGCTTTCTTT.

The chain recombines TRBV5-5 with TRBJ2-7; TRBD1 aligns across 11 bases. V lost 5 bases and J lost 4; bases outside the gene matches: 5. Looked up from germline, CDR1 is SGHKS and CDR2 is YYEKEE (reference sequence). This CDR3 region has 14 residues. The CDR3 DNA reads TGTGCCAGCAGTGGGGACAGGGGGAGGTACGAGCAGTACTTC. It translates to CASSGDRGRYEQYF.

This sequence joins TRBV5-1 and TRBJ1-2, with unresolved D. The CDR3 has 14 amino acids. Germline lookup yields CDR1 SGHRS and CDR2 YFSETQ. With 7 bases removed from V and 1 base from J, the gap between germline ends came to 14 bases. CDR3 region: CASSLGRDNYGYTF. In DNA, the CDR3 is TGCGCCAGCTCCCTAGGGCGGGATAACTATGGCTACACCTTC.

The V call is TRBV11-3, the J call TRBJ2-7; the match to TRBD1 covers 8 bases. Trimming at V came to 3 bases and at J to 3 bases, leaving 1 base not matched to a gene. This CDR3 region has 13 residues. CDR1 is SGHNT, CDR2 YENEEA, per germline. CDR3 bases: TGTGCCAGCAGCTTCGACAGGGGCTACGAGCAGTACTTC. Translated, it gives CASSFDRGYEQYF.

The chain links TRBV9 to TRBJ1-3; D gene unclear. The V and J ends lost 0 bases and 4 bases respectively, with 14 bases between them. CDR1 and CDR2 from the germline V gene are SGDLS and YYNGEE. The CDR3 length is 16 residues. Here the CDR3 DNA reads TGTGCCAGCAGCGTAGGGACTTTTCGGGCGGGAAACACCATATATTTT. Protein product: CASSVGTFRAGNTIYF.

The genes are TRBV4-1 and TRBJ2-3, with 10 bases matching TRBD2. CDR3 length: 17 amino acids. Germline V gives CDR1 MGHRA, CDR2 YSYEKL. V shed 4 bases, J shed 2 bases, and the junction held 9 bases outside the gene matches. CDR3 residues: CASSRGPAGGPTDTQYF. DNA for the CDR3: TGCGCCAGCAGCCGTGGGCCAGCGGGAGGGCCCACAGATACGCAGTATTTT.